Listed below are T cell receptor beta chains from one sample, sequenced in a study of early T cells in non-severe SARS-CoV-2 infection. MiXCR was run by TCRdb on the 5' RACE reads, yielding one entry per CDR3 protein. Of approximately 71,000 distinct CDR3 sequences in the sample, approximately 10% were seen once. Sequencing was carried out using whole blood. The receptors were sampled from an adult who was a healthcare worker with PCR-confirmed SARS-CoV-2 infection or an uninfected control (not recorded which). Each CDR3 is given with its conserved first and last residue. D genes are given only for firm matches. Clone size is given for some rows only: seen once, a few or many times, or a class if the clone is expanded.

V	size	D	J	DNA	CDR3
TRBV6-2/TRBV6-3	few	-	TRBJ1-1	TGTGCCAGCAGTTACAGGGTTCATGAAGCTTTCTTT	CASSYRVHEAFF
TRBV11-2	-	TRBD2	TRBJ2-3	TGTGCCAGCAGCTCGTTGAAGCGGGGAGCGGATACGCAGTATTTT	CASSSLKRGADTQYF
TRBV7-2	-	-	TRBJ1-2	TGTGCCAGCACCGAAAAACCCACCTATGGCTACACCTTC	CASTEKPTYGYTF
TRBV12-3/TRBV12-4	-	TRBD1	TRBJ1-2	TGTGCCAGCAGTTTCGTGGGACAGGAGTTAGGCTACACCTTC	CASSFVGQELGYTF
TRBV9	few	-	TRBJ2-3	TGTGCCAGCAGCGTAGAAGGCGGGGCATCCACAGATACGCAGTATTTT	CASSVEGGASTDTQYF
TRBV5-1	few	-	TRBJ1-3	TGCGCCAGCAGCTTGGGACAGGCTGGAAACACCATATATTTT	CASSLGQAGNTIYF
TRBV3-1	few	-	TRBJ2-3	TGTGCCAGCAGCCTCCTTGCAGGGAGCACAGATACGCAGTATTTT	CASSLLAGSTDTQYF
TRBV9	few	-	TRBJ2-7	TGTGCCAGCACCCCCGAGCCAGGGGATCTCGACGAGCAGTACTTC	CASTPEPGDLDEQYF
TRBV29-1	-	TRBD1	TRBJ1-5	TGCAGCGGGGAGGGACAGGGGAACCAGCCCCAGCATTTT	CSGEGQGNQPQHF
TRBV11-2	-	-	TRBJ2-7	TGTGCCAGCACCTCCGCCCCTCATCGCTCGTGGGAGCAGTACTTC	CASTSAPHRSWEQYF
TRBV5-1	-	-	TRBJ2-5	TGCGCCAGCAGCTTGCAGGGCATGGTTCTGGAGACCCAGTACTTC	CASSLQGMVLETQYF
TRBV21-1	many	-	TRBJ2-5	TGTGCCAGCAGCATAATAGCGGGATCGCGGGAAAAGACCCAGTACTTC	CASSIIAGSREKTQYF
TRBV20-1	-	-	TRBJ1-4	TGCAGTGCTAGGGAGCCCGTTGGGAGGGGTGAAAAACTGTTTTTT	CSAREPVGRGEKLFF
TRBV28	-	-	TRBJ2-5	TGTGCCAGCCTAACAGGTCCCGATGGGGGGACCCAGTACTTC	CASLTGPDGGTQYF
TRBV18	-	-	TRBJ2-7	TGTGCCAGCTCACCACCTGGCTTATACGAGCAGTACTTC	CASSPPGLYEQYF
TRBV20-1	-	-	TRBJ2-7	TGCAGTGCGAGCACTGTGTTTTTACACGAGCAGTACTTC	CSASTVFLHEQYF
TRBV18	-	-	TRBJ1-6	TGTGCCAGCTCACCACCGGACAGACTTAATTCACCCCTCCACTTT	CASSPPDRLNSPLHF
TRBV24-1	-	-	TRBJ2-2	TGTGCCACCAGTGATTTGGGCGAATCGGCCGGGGAGCTGTTTTTT	CATSDLGESAGELFF
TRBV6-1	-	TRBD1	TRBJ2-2	TGTGCCAGCAGTACCCGGACAGGGCTCACCGGGGAGCTGTTTTTT	CASSTRTGLTGELFF
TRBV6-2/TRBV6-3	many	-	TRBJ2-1	TGTGCCAGCAGAGACACGGGCGGCGAGCAGTTCTTC	CASRDTGGEQFF
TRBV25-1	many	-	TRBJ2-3	TGTGCCAGCAGTGTAGGTTTGGGGGCAGATACGCAGTATTTT	CASSVGLGADTQYF
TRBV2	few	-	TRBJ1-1	TGTGCCAGCAGTGTTGGTGGATTCTCTGAAGCTTTCTTT	CASSVGGFSEAFF
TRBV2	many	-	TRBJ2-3	TGTGCCAGCAGTGATGAGTATTCGGATACGCAGTATTTT	CASSDEYSDTQYF
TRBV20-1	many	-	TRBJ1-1	TGCAGTGCTAAGGCTTGGGAGGGCACTGAAGCTTTCTTT	CSAKAWEGTEAFF
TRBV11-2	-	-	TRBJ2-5	TGTGCCAGCAGCGGAAATATGAGACGGGAGACCCAGTACTTC	CASSGNMRRETQYF
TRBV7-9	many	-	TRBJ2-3	TGTGCCAGCAGCCCTCTGGGGGTGGATACGCAGTATTTT	CASSPLGVDTQYF
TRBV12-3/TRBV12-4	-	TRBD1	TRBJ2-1	TGTGCCAGCAGACCTACGACAGGGATCAATGAGCAGTTCTTC	CASRPTTGINEQFF